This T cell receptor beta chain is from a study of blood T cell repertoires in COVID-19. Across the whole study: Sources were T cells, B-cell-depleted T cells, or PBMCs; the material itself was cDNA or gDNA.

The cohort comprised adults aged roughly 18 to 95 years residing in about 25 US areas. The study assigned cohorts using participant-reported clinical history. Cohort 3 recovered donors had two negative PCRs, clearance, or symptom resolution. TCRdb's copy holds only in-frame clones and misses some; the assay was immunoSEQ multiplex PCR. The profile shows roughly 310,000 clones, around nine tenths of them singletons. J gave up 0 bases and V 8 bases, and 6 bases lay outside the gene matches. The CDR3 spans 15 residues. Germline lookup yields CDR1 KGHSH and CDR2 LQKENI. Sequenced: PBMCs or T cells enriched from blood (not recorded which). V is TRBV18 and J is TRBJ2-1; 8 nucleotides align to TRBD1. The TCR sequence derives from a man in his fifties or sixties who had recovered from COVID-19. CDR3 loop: CASAKTGDSYNEQFF. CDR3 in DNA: TGTGCCAGCGCCAAGACAGGGGACTCCTACAATGAGCAGTTCTTC.